This TCR beta chain comes out of a study of blood T cell repertoires in COVID-19 (dated by TCRdb to the early 2020s). Looking at the study overall: Samples from collaborators originated in the United States, Italy and Spain and spanned both the acute and convalescent phases of COVID-19. The prospective study material was composed of cDNA or gDNA derived from T cells, B-cell-depleted T cells, or PBMCs. Subjects who had been exposed to COVID-19, were actively infected with it, or had recovered from it provided the deeply sampled blood TCRbeta repertoires that made up the dataset. A freely available public database, intended as a resource for researchers studying the immune response to SARS-CoV-2, is where the repertoires were released. The samples were drawn from two sources: the first 160 participants of the ongoing ImmuneRACE study, and fewer than 1,500 subjects contributed by 6 global collaborators. A de-identified subject ID, COVID-19 status, age in years and sex were almost always included in the sample metadata. Where available, HLA class I and class II types were taken from metadata supplied by the sample provider and were not determined by assay-based typing. Broad study findings and their caveats: The amount of clinical and demographic metadata varied by source and participant and was provided uncurated.

TCRbeta CDR3 regions were amplified from genomic DNA using the immunoSEQ Assay, a bias-controlled multiplex PCR. The study's own analysis went as follows. Within the assay, amplification of reference gene primers was used to estimate how many nucleated cells each sample contained. To quantify the absolute abundance of each unique TCRbeta CDR3 rearrangement, sequence reads were collapsed and filtered. Productive Simpson clonality was computed per sample as the square root of Simpson's diversity index over productive rearrangements. Here the immuneACCESS table is served through TCRdb, limited to in-frame sequences with V and J called. Missing clones are a known gap in these copies; in checked studies unresolved V genes cover under half, and the rest lacks a known reason. V, J and clone size are taken as reported in that table, and D and trimming were inferred from the DNA itself. This sample comprises roughly 250,000 clones, approximately 86% of them detected only once. Together, the top ten hold about 6% of the sample.

Remarks on this clone: It lacks a known antigen. No qualities accompany the bases; no much larger clone lies one base away.

Participants in the prospective study were aged about 18 to 95 years, lived in 24 United States geographic areas, and enrolled through a virtual design. Cohort assignment in the prospective study relied on participant-reported clinical history from a screening survey and a study questionnaire. Each participant in the prospective study had whole blood, serum and a nasopharyngeal or oropharyngeal swab collected by mobile phlebotomists. Additional blood draws and questionnaires over an approximately two-month period could optionally be provided by prospective study participants. Before DNA extraction, blood samples from the prospective study were shipped at room temperature or frozen. Taken from cysteine to phenylalanine, the CDR3 has 14 residues. The retained sequence is limited to the CDR3, 42 bases, with the frame set at the first base. V is reduced by 6 bases and J by 4 bases, leaving a spacing of 12 bases between them. CDR1 is given as MNHEY and CDR2 as SVGAGI, both from the germline V gene.

The chain links TRBV6-5 with TRBJ1-4, and the D gene may be TRBD1, 6 bases matching. Sequencing used PBMCs or T cells enriched from blood (not recorded which). This clonotype was sampled from a woman in her thirties with acute COVID-19. The CDR3 region reads CASRPQGNNEKLFF. The nucleotide sequence reads TGTGCCAGCAGGCCCCAGGGGAATAATGAAAAACTGTTTTTT.